These T cell receptor beta chains were read from a single sample in a study of blood T cells in healthy people across ages. MiXCR, applied by TCRdb to the 5' RACE reads, yields one record per CDR3 protein. This sample yields approximately 1.5 million distinct CDR3 sequences, of which under 55% are seen a single time; less than 5% belongs to the top ten. Specimen: blood. The receptors were gathered from a woman between 18 and 29 years old in good health. The CDR3 runs from the conserved cysteine through the conserved F or W. Each record gives: CDR3 DNA, CDR3 protein, D gene, V gene, J gene. The D gene is left open where the match is weak.

TGTGCCAGCAGTCGTTTCCCAGTGGGGAACACCGGGGAGCTGTTTTTT,CASSRFPVGNTGELFF,NA,TRBV11-2,TRBJ2-2
TGCAGTGCTAGAGATTTCCGGGGCTACGAGCAGTACTTC,CSARDFRGYEQYF,NA,TRBV20-1,TRBJ2-7
TGCAGGGCTCTAGCGGGAGGAAATGAGCAGTTCTTC,CRALAGGNEQFF,TRBD2,TRBV20-1,TRBJ2-1
TGTGCCAGCTCACCACGGGCTGGGTTGGACACTGAAGCTTTCTTT,CASSPRAGLDTEAFF,NA,TRBV18,TRBJ1-1
TGTGCCAGCAGCCAAGACGAAGGACTAGCGGAGCTCAATGAGCAGTTCTTC,CASSQDEGLAELNEQFF,TRBD2,TRBV14,TRBJ2-1
TGCAGCGCATATCAGGGCAATGAGCAGTACTTC,CSAYQGNEQYF,NA,TRBV29-1,TRBJ2-5
TGTGCCAGCAGCGTAGAGACAGGGGGGACAGATACGCAGTATTTT,CASSVETGGTDTQYF,TRBD1,TRBV9,TRBJ2-3
TGCAGCGTTGAAGCCGGGACTAGCGGGGGGGCCTACAATGGGCAGTTCTTC,CSVEAGTSGGAYNGQFF,TRBD2,TRBV29-1,TRBJ2-1
TGCAGTGCTACAGCGGACTACACAGATACGCAGTATTTT,CSATADYTDTQYF,NA,TRBV20-1,TRBJ2-3
TGCGCCAGCAGCTCTCCCGACTCTAATACGCAGTATTTT,CASSSPDSNTQYF,NA,TRBV5-1,TRBJ2-3
TGTGCCAGCAGCGTAATGGGGGGCTCAGATATGCAGTATTTT,CASSVMGGSDMQYF,NA,TRBV9,TRBJ2-3
TGCAGTGCGAACAGGCTAGCGGGAAGCACAGATACGCAGTATTTT,CSANRLAGSTDTQYF,TRBD2,TRBV20-1,TRBJ2-3
TGCAGTGCTAGCCCCTCCAATGCGCAGTACTTC,CSASPSNAQYF,NA,TRBV20-1,TRBJ2-5